This T cell receptor (beta chain) came from a study of cytomegalovirus exposure and HLA in healthy donors. The study ran its PCR with 60 Vbeta and 13 Jbeta primers. Sequenced by immunoSEQ multiplex PCR; TCRdb stores in-frame clones only, minus some. The table records about 120,000 clones, over 70% of them present only once. Material: PBMCs. This clonotype originated in a female donor in good health and CMV-seropositive.

CDR3 in amino acids: CSVSIAETQYF. In nucleotides, the CDR3 is TGCAGCGTTTCTATAGCGGAGACCCAGTACTTC. The V gene is TRBV29-1, the J gene TRBJ2-5; a weak D match, TRBD2 (5 bases). Germline CDR1 reads SQVTM; CDR2 reads ANQGSEA. The CDR3 runs 11 residues. Trimming cost V 5 bases and J 5 bases, with 9 bases left between them.